Detailed here is one T cell receptor beta chain. The data were taken from a study of shared clonotypes between healthy human individuals. Several immunoSEQ 96-well plates shared each subset's DNA, each plate a replicate. The data were produced by immunoSEQ multiplex PCR, yet TCRdb's version contains in-frame clones alone and is incomplete. Of about 1.1 million clones in the sample, around 77% are singletons; the top ten hold 0.89%. Germline V CDR1 and CDR2: PRHDT, FYEKMQ (reference sequence). V was cut by 5 bases and J by 6 bases, with 12 bases left in between. This CDR3 spans 13 amino acids. The chain carries TRBV13 and TRBJ2-3; D perhaps matches TRBD1 (5 bases). The sample was memory CD4+ T cells from PBMCs. Sample subset: CD45RA-negative fraction. The TCR comes from a man in his late teens or twenties in good health. Some clones in this sample may be carry-over from other donors' samples. The CDR3 DNA sequence: TGTGCCAGCAGCCTGCCCGACAGCGATACGCAGTATTTT. It translates to CASSLPDSDTQYF. Full variable domain (rest looked up from reference TRBV13 and TRBJ2-3): AAGVIQSPRHLIKEKRETATLKCYPIPRHDTVYWYQQGPGQDPQFLISFYEKMQSDKGSIPDRFSAQQFSDYHSELNMSSLELGDSALYFCASSLPDSDTQYFGPGTRLTVL.